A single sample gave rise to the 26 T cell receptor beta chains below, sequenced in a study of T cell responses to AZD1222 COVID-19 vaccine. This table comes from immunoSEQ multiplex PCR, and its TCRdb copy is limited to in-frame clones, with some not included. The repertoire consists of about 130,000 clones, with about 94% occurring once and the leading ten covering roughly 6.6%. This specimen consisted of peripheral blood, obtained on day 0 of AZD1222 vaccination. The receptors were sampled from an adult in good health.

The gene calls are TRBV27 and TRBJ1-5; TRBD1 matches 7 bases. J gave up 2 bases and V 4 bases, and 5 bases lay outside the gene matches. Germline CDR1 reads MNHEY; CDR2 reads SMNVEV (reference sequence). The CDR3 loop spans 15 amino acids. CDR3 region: CASSSTDRGNQPQHF. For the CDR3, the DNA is TGTGCCAGCAGTTCGACCGACAGGGGCAATCAGCCCCAGCATTTT.

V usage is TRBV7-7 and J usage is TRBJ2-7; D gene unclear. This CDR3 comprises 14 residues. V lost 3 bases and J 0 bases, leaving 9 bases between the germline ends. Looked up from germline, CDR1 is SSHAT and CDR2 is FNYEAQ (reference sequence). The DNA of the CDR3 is TGTGCCAGCAGCTTCGGACGGATCTCCTACGAGCAGTACTTC. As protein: CASSFGRISYEQYF.

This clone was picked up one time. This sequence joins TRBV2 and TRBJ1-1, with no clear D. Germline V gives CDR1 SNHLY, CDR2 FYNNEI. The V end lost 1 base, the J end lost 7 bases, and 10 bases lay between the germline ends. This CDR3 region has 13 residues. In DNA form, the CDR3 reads TGTGCCAGCAGTGAAGGGTATTTCAGTGAAGCTTTCTTT. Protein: CASSEGYFSEAFF. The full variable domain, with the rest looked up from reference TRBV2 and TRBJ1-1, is EPEVTQTPSHQVTQMGQEVILRCVPISNHLYFYWYRQILGQKVEFLVSFYNNEISEKSEIFDDQFSVERPDGSNFTLKIRSTKLEDSAMYFCASSEGYFSEAFFGQGTRLTVV.

Here the CDR3 DNA reads TGCGCCAGCAGCCAACCTTTATCGAGACAGGGACGCACTGAAGCTTTCTTT. It is translated as CASSQPLSRQGRTEAFF. The V call is TRBV4-1, the J call TRBJ1-1; TRBD1 matches 7 bases. The V gene's germline CDR1 is MGHRA and CDR2 YSYEKL. This CDR3 region has 17 residues. Losses at the gene ends were 2 bases for V and 4 bases for J; bases not matched to a gene: 13.

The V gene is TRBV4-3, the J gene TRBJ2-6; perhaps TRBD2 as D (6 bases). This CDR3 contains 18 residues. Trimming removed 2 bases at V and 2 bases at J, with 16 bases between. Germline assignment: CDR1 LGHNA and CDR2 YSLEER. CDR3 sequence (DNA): TGCGCCAGCAGCCAATATAGCCGGAGGGCCACTGGGGCCAACGTCCTGACTTTC. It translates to CASSQYSRRATGANVLTF.

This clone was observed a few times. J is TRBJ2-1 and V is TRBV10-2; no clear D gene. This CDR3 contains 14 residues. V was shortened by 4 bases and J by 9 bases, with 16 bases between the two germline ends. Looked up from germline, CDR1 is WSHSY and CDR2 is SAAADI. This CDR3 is CASSVGTSRGEQFF. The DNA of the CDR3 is TGCGCCAGCAGTGTTGGCACCTCGCGTGGTGAGCAGTTCTTC.

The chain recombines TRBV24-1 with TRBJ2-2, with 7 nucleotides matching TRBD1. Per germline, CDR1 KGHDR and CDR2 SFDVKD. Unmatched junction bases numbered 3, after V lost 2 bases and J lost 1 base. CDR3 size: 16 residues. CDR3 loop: CATSDSTGRNTGELFF. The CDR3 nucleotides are TGTGCCACCAGTGATTCGACAGGGAGGAACACCGGGGAGCTGTTTTTT.

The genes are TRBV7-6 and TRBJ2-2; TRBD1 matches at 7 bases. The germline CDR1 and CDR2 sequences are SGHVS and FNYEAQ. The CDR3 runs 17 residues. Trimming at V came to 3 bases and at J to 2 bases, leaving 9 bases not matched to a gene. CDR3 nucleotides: TGTGCCAGCAGCTTTCTCCTCGGGACAGATAACACCGGGGAGCTGTTTTTT. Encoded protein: CASSFLLGTDNTGELFF. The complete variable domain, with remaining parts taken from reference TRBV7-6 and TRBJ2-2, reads GAGVSQSPRYKVTKRGQDVALRCDPISGHVSLYWYRQALGQGPEFLTYFNYEAQQDKSGLPNDRFSAERPEGSISTLTIQRTEQRDSAMYRCASSFLLGTDNTGELFFGEGSRLTVL.

In DNA, the CDR3 is TGCGCCAGCACCATGGACCTCAACAGCGGAAATGAAAAACTGTTTTTT. It codes for CASTMDLNSGNEKLFF. The V gene is TRBV5-1, the J gene TRBJ1-4, with unresolved D. V lost 6 bases and J 5 bases, leaving 20 bases between the germline ends. Germline CDR1 SGHRS, CDR2 YFSETQ. This CDR3 is 16 amino acids long.

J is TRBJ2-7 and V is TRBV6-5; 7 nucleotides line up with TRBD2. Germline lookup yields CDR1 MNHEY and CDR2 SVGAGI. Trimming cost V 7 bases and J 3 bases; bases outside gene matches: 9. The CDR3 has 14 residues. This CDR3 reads CASTRERGVYEQYF. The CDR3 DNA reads TGTGCCAGCACTCGAGAGCGGGGAGTCTACGAGCAGTACTTC.

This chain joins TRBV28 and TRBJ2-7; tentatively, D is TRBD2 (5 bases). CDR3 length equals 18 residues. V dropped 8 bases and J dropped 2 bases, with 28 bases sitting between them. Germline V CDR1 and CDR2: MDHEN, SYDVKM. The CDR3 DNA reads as TGTGCCAGCGCCTTGGTCCACAGCGGCCCTCAAATTACCTACGAGCAGTACTTC. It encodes CASALVHSGPQITYEQYF.

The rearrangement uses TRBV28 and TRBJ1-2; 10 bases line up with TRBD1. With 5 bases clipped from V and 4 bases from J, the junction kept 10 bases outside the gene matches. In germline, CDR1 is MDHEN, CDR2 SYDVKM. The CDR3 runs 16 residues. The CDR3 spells CASSGTGDYLSYGYTF. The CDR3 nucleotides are TGTGCCAGCAGTGGGACAGGGGACTACCTTAGCTATGGCTACACCTTC.

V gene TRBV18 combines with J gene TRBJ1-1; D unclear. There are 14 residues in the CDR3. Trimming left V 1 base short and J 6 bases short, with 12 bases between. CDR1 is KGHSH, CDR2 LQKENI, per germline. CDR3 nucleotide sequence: TGTGCCAGCTCACCACGGGCAAGTGCTGCTGAAGCTTTCTTT. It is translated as CASSPRASAAEAFF.

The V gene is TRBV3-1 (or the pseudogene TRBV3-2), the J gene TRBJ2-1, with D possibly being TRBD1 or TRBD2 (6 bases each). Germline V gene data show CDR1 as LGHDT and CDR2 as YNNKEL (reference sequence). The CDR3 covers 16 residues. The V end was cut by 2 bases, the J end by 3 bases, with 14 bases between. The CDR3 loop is CASSQPWGAVYNEQFF. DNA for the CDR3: TGTGCCAGCAGCCAACCCTGGGGGGCAGTCTACAATGAGCAGTTCTTC.

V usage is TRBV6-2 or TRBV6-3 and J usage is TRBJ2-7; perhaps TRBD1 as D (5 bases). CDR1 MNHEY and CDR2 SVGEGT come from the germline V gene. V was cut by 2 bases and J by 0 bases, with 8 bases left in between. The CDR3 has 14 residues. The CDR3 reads CASSYDRFSYEQYF. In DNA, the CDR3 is TGTGCCAGCAGTTACGACAGATTCTCCTACGAGCAGTACTTC.

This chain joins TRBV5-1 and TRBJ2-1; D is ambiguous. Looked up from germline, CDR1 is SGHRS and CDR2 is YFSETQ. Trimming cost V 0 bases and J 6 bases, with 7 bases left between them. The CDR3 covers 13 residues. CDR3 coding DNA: TGCGCCAGCAGCTTGGGGGTGGGCAATGAGCAGTTCTTC. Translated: CASSLGVGNEQFF.

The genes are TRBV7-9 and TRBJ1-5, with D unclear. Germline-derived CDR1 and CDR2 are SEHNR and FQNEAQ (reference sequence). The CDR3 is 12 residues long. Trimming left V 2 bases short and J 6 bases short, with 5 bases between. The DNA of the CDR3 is TGTGCCAGCAGCTTATTGTCTCAGCCCCAGCATTTT. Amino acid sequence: CASSLLSQPQHF.

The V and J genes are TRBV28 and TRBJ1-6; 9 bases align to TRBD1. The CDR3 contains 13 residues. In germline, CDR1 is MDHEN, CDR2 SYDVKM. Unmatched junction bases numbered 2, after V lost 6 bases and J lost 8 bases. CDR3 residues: CASSDRGDSPLHF. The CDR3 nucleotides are TGTGCCAGCAGCGACAGGGGGGATTCACCCCTCCACTTT.

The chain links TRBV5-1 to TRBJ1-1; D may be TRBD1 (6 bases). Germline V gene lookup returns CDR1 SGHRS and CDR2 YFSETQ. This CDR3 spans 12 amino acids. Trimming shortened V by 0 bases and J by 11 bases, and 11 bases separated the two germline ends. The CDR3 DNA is TGCGCCAGCAGCTTGGGAATGGGGGCGGCTTTCTTT. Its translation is CASSLGMGAAFF.

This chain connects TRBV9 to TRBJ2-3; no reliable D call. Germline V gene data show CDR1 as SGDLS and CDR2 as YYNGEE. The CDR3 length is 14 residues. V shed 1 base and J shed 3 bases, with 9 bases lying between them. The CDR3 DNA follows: TGTGCCAGCAGCGTACGGGTTCTAACAGATACGCAGTATTTT. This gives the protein CASSVRVLTDTQYF. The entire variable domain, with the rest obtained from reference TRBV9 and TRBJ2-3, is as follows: DSGVTQTPKHLITATGQRVTLRCSPRSGDLSVYWYQQSLDQGLQFLIQYYNGEERAKGNILERFSAQQFPDLHSELNLSSLELGDSALYFCASSVRVLTDTQYFGPGTRLTVL.

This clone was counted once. The CDR3 sequence is CASSRVAGGPTGELFF. The DNA of the CDR3 is TGTGCCAGCAGTCGGGTAGCGGGAGGGCCAACCGGGGAGCTGTTTTTT. The chain has TRBV2 and TRBJ2-2, with TRBD2 identical over 11 bases. The germline V gene has CDR1 SNHLY and CDR2 FYNNEI. The CDR3 contains 16 residues. The V segment lost 5 bases and the J segment 5 bases; nucleotides outside the gene matches: 7.

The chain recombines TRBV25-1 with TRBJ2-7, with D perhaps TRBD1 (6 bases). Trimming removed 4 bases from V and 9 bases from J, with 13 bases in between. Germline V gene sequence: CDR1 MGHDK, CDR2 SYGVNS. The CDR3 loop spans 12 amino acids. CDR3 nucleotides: TGTGCCAGCAGTGTGACAGGCCCGGGGCAGTACTTC. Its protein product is CASSVTGPGQYF.

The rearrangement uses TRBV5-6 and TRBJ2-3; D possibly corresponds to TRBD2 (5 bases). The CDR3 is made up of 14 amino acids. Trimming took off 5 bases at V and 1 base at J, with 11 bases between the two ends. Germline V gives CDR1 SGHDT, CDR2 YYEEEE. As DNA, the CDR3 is TGTGCCAGCAGGGCGGGTGTGGGCACAGATACGCAGTATTTT. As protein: CASRAGVGTDTQYF.

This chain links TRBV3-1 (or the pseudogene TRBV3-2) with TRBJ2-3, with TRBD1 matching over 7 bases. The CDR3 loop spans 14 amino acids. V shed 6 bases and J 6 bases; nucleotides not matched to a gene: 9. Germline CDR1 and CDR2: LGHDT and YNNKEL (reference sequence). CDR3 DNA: TGTGCCAGCAGGGAACGGACAGGTTCCGATACGCAGTATTTT. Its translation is CASRERTGSDTQYF.

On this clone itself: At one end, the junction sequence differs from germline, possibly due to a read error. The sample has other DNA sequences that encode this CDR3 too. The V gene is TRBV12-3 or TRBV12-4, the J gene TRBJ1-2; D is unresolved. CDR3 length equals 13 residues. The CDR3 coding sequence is TGCGCCAGCAGTTTTAGCCGGCCATATGGCTACACCTTC. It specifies CASSFSRPYGYTF.

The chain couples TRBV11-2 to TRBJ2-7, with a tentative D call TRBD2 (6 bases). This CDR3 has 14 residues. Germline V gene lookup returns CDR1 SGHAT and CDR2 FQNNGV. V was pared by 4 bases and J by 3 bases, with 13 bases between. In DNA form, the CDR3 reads TGTGCCAGCAGCTCGGCGCGGGACGGCTACGAGCAGTACTTC. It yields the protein CASSSARDGYEQYF. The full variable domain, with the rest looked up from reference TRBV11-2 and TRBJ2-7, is EAGVAQSPRYKIIEKRQSVAFWCNPISGHATLYWYQQILGQGPKLLIQFQNNGVVDDSQLPKDRFSAERLKGVDSTLKIQPAKLEDSAVYLCASSSARDGYEQYFGPGTRLTVT.